Listed below are T cell receptor beta chains from one sample, sequenced in a study of cytomegalovirus exposure and HLA in healthy donors. The repertoire was sequenced with immunoSEQ multiplex PCR; TCRdb's copy has only in-frame clones and lacks some. The repertoire holds fewer than 200,000 clones, with around 80% as singletons. Sample: PBMCs. Every receptor here comes from a woman in her twenties or thirties in good health and CMV-seronegative. CDR3s include the opening cysteine and the closing phenylalanine or tryptophan. The order of the fields is D gene, V gene, clone size, J gene, CDR3 protein, CDR3 DNA. D genes are given only for firm matches. Clone size appears in some rows only: once, few, many, or a class for an expanded clone.

TRBD1	TRBV9	NA	TRBJ2-2	CASNRETGYGDTGELFF	TGTGCCAGCAACAGAGAGACAGGGTACGGCGACACCGGGGAGCTGTTTTTT
TRBD1	TRBV4-3	NA	TRBJ2-1	CASSQFRGQLNEQFF	TGCGCCAGCAGCCAGTTCAGGGGGCAGTTGAATGAGCAGTTCTTC
TRBD2	TRBV9	NA	TRBJ2-7	CASSVGGRAYEQYF	TGTGCCAGCAGCGTAGGTGGGAGGGCCTACGAGCAGTACTTC
NA	TRBV11-2	NA	TRBJ2-4	CASSSTLAKNIQYF	TGTGCCAGCAGCTCGACACTAGCCAAAAACATTCAGTACTTC
NA	TRBV5-1	NA	TRBJ2-7	CASSLVAGDLYEQYF	TGCGCCAGCAGCTTGGTCGCAGGGGACCTCTACGAGCAGTACTTC
TRBD1	TRBV19	NA	TRBJ1-1	CASSVRGETEAFF	TGTGCCAGTAGTGTCAGGGGGGAGACTGAAGCTTTCTTT
TRBD1	TRBV6-1	NA	TRBJ2-7	CASSEGWGQSSYEQYF	TGTGCCAGCAGTGAGGGTTGGGGACAGAGTTCCTACGAGCAGTACTTC
NA	TRBV19	NA	TRBJ1-1	CASSTAGMNTEAFF	TGTGCCAGTAGTACAGCGGGAATGAACACTGAAGCTTTCTTT
NA	TRBV11-3	NA	TRBJ2-3	CASSGNRVGDTQYF	TGTGCCAGCAGCGGGAACAGGGTAGGGGATACGCAGTATTTT
NA	TRBV9	NA	TRBJ2-1	CASSNNYNEQFF	TGTGCCAGCAGTAACAATTACAATGAGCAGTTCTTC
TRBD1	TRBV6-5	NA	TRBJ1-5	CASSQDRAGQPQHF	TGTGCCAGCAGTCAGGACAGGGCGGGTCAGCCCCAGCATTTT
TRBD1	TRBV6-7	NA	TRBJ1-1	CASSFKDRGHLDTEAFF	TGTGCCAGCAGTTTCAAGGACAGGGGCCACTTGGACACTGAAGCTTTCTTT
TRBD1	TRBV7-2	NA	TRBJ2-7	CASSERTGTGSYEQYF	TGTGCCAGCAGCGAACGGACCGGGACAGGTTCCTACGAGCAGTACTTC
NA	TRBV2	NA	TRBJ1-2	CASSEGSGSGYTF	TGTGCCAGCAGTGAAGGGTCGGGGAGCGGCTACACCTTC
TRBD1	TRBV4-1	NA	TRBJ2-7	CASSLTPGQSNIEQYF	TGCGCCAGCAGCCTGACCCCGGGACAGAGCAACATCGAGCAGTACTTC
NA	TRBV4-3	NA	TRBJ2-7	CASSQSTGLGEQYF	TGCGCCAGCAGCCAATCGACGGGGTTGGGCGAGCAGTACTTC
NA	TRBV19	NA	TRBJ1-2	CASREGTPANYGYTF	TGTGCCAGTAGAGAAGGGACACCGGCTAACTATGGCTACACCTTC
TRBD1	TRBV7-2	once	TRBJ1-5	CASSVAGTGQPQHF	TGTGCCAGCAGCGTAGCCGGGACAGGCCAGCCCCAGCATTTT
NA	TRBV7-8	NA	TRBJ2-7	CASTLSRRQGTTHLVGYEQYF	TGTGCCAGCACCCTCTCCCGGCGGCAGGGGACAACTCACCTTGTAGGATACGAGCAGTACTTC
TRBD1	TRBV2	NA	TRBJ2-3	CASSRDRGDTQYF	TGTGCCAGCAGTAGGGACAGGGGAGATACGCAGTATTTT
TRBD2	TRBV28	NA	TRBJ2-7	CASSGTSGSWGEQYF	TGTGCCAGCAGCGGGACTAGCGGGAGTTGGGGCGAGCAGTACTTC
NA	TRBV7-2	NA	TRBJ2-6	CASRLGPASGANVLTF	TGTGCCAGCAGACTAGGTCCAGCCTCTGGGGCCAACGTCCTGACTTTC
TRBD1	TRBV30	NA	TRBJ2-1	CAWNGQGLYNEQFF	TGTGCCTGGAACGGACAGGGGCTATACAATGAGCAGTTCTTC
NA	TRBV2	NA	TRBJ2-3	CASRQETDTQYF	TGTGCCAGCAGACAGGAAACAGATACGCAGTATTTT
NA	TRBV5-1	NA	TRBJ2-7	CASSLGEPYEQYF	TGCGCCAGCAGCTTGGGAGAACCCTACGAGCAGTACTTC
TRBD1	TRBV27	once	TRBJ2-7	CASSFEGTGHYEQYF	TGTGCCAGCAGTTTCGAGGGGACAGGGCATTACGAGCAGTACTTC
NA	TRBV9	NA	TRBJ1-3	CASSVESEGNTIYF	TGTGCCAGCAGCGTAGAGTCGGAGGGAAACACCATATATTTT
TRBD2	TRBV5-6	NA	TRBJ2-3	CASSVAGGPGTDTQYF	TGTGCCAGCAGTGTAGCGGGAGGGCCCGGCACAGATACGCAGTATTTT
TRBD1	TRBV28	once	TRBJ2-2	CASSPTGQDGELFF	TGTGCCAGCAGCCCGACAGGGCAGGACGGGGAGCTGTTTTTT
TRBD1	TRBV5-1	once	TRBJ1-5	CASSPGQGNQPQHF	TGCGCCAGCAGCCCGGGACAGGGTAATCAGCCCCAGCATTTT
TRBD2	TRBV18	few	TRBJ2-1	CASSQGVFGLAGGAYNEQFF	TGTGCCAGCTCACAGGGAGTTTTTGGACTAGCGGGGGGAGCCTACAATGAGCAGTTCTTC
TRBD1	TRBV5-1	NA	TRBJ1-1	CASSLKPGTVGTEAFF	TGCGCCAGCAGCTTAAAACCCGGGACAGTGGGCACTGAAGCTTTCTTT
TRBD1	TRBV28	once	TRBJ2-3	CASTKGARGDTQYF	TGTGCCAGCACCAAGGGGGCGAGAGGAGATACGCAGTATTTT
NA	TRBV9	NA	TRBJ2-1	CASSVQGSYNEQFF	TGTGCCAGCAGCGTACAGGGGAGCTACAATGAGCAGTTCTTC
NA	TRBV10-3	NA	TRBJ2-4	CAIGGDTNIQYF	TGTGCCATCGGGGGGGACACAAACATTCAGTACTTC
NA	TRBV19	NA	TRBJ1-1	CASSISDSLNTEAFF	TGTGCCAGTAGTATCTCGGACAGTTTGAACACTGAAGCTTTCTTT
TRBD2	TRBV27	NA	TRBJ2-1	CASRPETGLAPSSSYNEQFF	TGTGCCAGCAGGCCCGAGACGGGACTAGCGCCATCGAGCTCCTACAATGAGCAGTTCTTC